This T cell receptor beta chain was found in a study of blood T cell repertoires in COVID-19. CDR1 and CDR2 (germline): SEHNR, FQNEAQ (reference sequence). Trimming removed 1 base from V and 5 bases from J, with 14 bases in between. The CDR3 length is 15 residues. Repertoires were generated with immunoSEQ multiplex PCR, while TCRdb's copy carries only in-frame clones and drops some. Of approximately 230,000 clones listed, roughly 88% were seen once; the top ten hold approximately 1.4%. The sequencing input was peripheral blood. The V gene is TRBV7-9, the J gene TRBJ2-5, with D perhaps TRBD2 (7 bases). The receptor's source is an elderly man with acute or convalescent COVID-19. CDR3 residues: CASSLVIGGRETQYF. The CDR3 DNA reads TGTGCCAGCAGCTTAGTGATCGGGGGGCGGGAGACCCAGTACTTC.